The T cell receptor beta chain under discussion was sequenced for a study of T cell responses to AZD1222 COVID-19 vaccine. Study observations and caveats: White British people made up most donors, females outnumbered males, and clonal diversity was possibly underestimated. Targeting of unmutated variant regions was reportedly seen in nearly half of spike-specific TCRs.

As to this clone: Its antigen is still unknown.

Using immunoSEQ multiplex PCR, the repertoire was profiled, and TCRdb retains in-frame clones only, with some absent. The sample shows 100,000 to 150,000 clones, more than 80% of them seen only once. The CDR3 sequence is 17 residues long. The V and J ends lost 6 bases and 5 bases respectively, with 20 bases between them. Germline assignment: CDR1 MDHEN and CDR2 SYDVKM. This clonotype was obtained from an adult in good health. Sample: peripheral blood, taken on day 0 of AZD1222 vaccination. The chain has TRBV28 and TRBJ1-6; D may be TRBD1 (6 bases). The CDR3 DNA follows: TGTGCCAGCAGAGACCCAAGCCAGGGGCTACATAATTCACCCCTCCACTTT. Amino acids: CASRDPSQGLHNSPLHF.